This entry lists 27 T cell receptor beta chains sequenced from one sample in a study of cytomegalovirus exposure and HLA in healthy donors. Assay used: immunoSEQ multiplex PCR; TCRdb lists only in-frame clones, some missing. The sample includes fewer than 100,000 clones, approximately 91% of them seen just once. Input material: PBMCs. These receptors originate from a man between 25 and 39 years old in good health and CMV-seronegative.

This chain connects TRBV28 to TRBJ1-6, with D perhaps TRBD1 (5 bases). The germline CDR1 and CDR2 sequences are MDHEN and SYDVKM. V lost 5 bases to trimming and J lost 8 bases, with 16 bases between them. This CDR3 contains 15 residues. The chain's CDR3 is CASSTLLGGYSPLHF. CDR3 nucleotide sequence: TGTGCCAGCAGTACCCTCCTCGGGGGTTATTCACCCCTCCACTTT.

The CDR3 loop is CASSVGQGSEKLFF. The CDR3 DNA follows: TGCGCCAGCAGTGTTGGACAGGGGAGCGAAAAACTGTTTTTT. The chain has TRBV10-2 and TRBJ1-4; 9 nucleotides line up with TRBD1. Germline assignment: CDR1 WSHSY and CDR2 SAAADI. J gave up 8 bases and V 4 bases, and 5 bases lay outside the gene matches. The CDR3 is made up of 14 amino acids.

The chain employs TRBV14 and TRBJ2-7; possibly TRBD2 for D (6 bases). V lost 5 bases and J lost 2, with 13 bases in between. Germline assignment: CDR1 SGHDN and CDR2 FVKESK. The CDR3 has 14 amino acids. CDR3 residues: CASSGFGGPYEQYF. Written as DNA, the CDR3 is TGTGCCAGCAGCGGATTTGGAGGGCCCTACGAGCAGTACTTC.

This chain connects TRBV19 to TRBJ2-5; D is possibly TRBD2 (6 bases). Trimming cost V 3 bases and J 3 bases, with 17 bases left between them. The germline CDR1 and CDR2 sequences are LNHDA and SQIVND (reference sequence). There are 16 residues in the CDR3. The chain's CDR3 is CASSMIGVEGKETQYF. The CDR3, as DNA: TGTGCCAGTAGTATGATCGGTGTGGAGGGCAAAGAGACCCAGTACTTC.

This clone has a single count. The chain links TRBV9 to TRBJ1-3, with 8 bases identical to TRBD1. V gave up 0 bases and J gave up 0 bases; unmatched junction bases: 2. The CDR3 is 16 amino acids. From germline, CDR1 is SGDLS and CDR2 YYNGEE. CDR3 bases: TGTGCCAGCAGCGTAGAAGACAGGGGCTCTGGAAACACCATATATTTT. It specifies CASSVEDRGSGNTIYF.

The chain is built from TRBV27 and TRBJ2-1; 7 bases fit TRBD1. Germline V lookup: CDR1 MNHEY, CDR2 SMNVEV (reference sequence). The ends lost 6 bases at V and 3 bases at J; junction bases unmatched: 5. CDR3 length: 14 residues. The CDR3 nucleotides are TGTGCCAGCAGAAAGACAGGGAACTACAATGAGCAGTTCTTC. This sequence encodes CASRKTGNYNEQFF.

This clone was seen once. The gene calls are TRBV28 and TRBJ2-4; a possible D gene is TRBD2 (5 bases). Trimming stripped 11 bases from V and 1 base from J, with 18 bases between. The germline V gene has CDR1 MDHEN and CDR2 SYDVKM. The CDR3 extends over 15 amino acids. The CDR3 region has the DNA TGTGCCCCCTTCGGGGTGTCGGGGGCCAAAAACATTCAGTACTTC. As protein: CAPFGVSGAKNIQYF.

This chain connects TRBV19 to TRBJ1-1; D gene ambiguous. Germline CDR1 reads LNHDA; CDR2 reads SQIVND (reference sequence). This CDR3 spans 17 amino acids. Trimming removed 3 bases from V and 0 bases from J, with 17 bases in between. CDR3 amino acids: CASSIIVGSGMNTEAFF. CDR3 DNA sequence: TGTGCCAGTAGTATTATAGTCGGGTCGGGGATGAACACTGAAGCTTTCTTT.

V usage is TRBV6-5 and J usage is TRBJ2-2, with no clear D. V lost 0 bases to trimming and J lost 6 bases, with 8 bases between them. Germline CDR1 MNHEY, CDR2 SVGAGI. The CDR3 is 14 amino acids. The CDR3 loop reads CASSYSSRSGELFF. The DNA for the CDR3 is TGTGCCAGCAGTTACTCGAGTAGATCCGGGGAGCTGTTTTTT.

The rearrangement links TRBV2 to TRBJ1-2, with a possible D match to TRBD1 (5 bases). With 7 bases removed from V and 4 bases from J, the gap between germline ends came to 13 bases. The CDR3 has 13 amino acids. Germline CDR1 and CDR2: SNHLY and FYNNEI. CDR3 sequence reads: CASNQGSSYGYTF. The CDR3 DNA follows: TGTGCCAGCAATCAGGGATCGAGCTATGGCTACACCTTC.

The rearrangement uses TRBV7-2 and TRBJ1-3; 7 bases are shared with TRBD1. V lost 0 bases to trimming and J lost 2 bases; unmatched junction nucleotides: 4. The CDR3 spans 16 residues. The germline gives CDR1 SGHTA, CDR2 FQGNSA. The chain's CDR3 is CASSLAGGAAGNTIYF. CDR3 DNA: TGTGCCAGCAGCTTAGCAGGGGGCGCGGCTGGAAACACCATATATTTT.

This chain connects TRBV13 to TRBJ2-3; 7 bases map to TRBD1. Germline lookup yields CDR1 PRHDT and CDR2 FYEKMQ (reference sequence). The CDR3 is 17 amino acids. Trimming took 4 bases from V and 5 from J; bases not matched to a gene: 15. The CDR3 spells CASSSVPGQRVEDTQYF. The CDR3 nucleotides are TGTGCCAGCAGCTCCGTCCCGGGACAGAGAGTAGAAGATACGCAGTATTTT. Full variable domain (missing parts from reference TRBV13 and TRBJ2-3): AAGVIQSPRHLIKEKRETATLKCYPIPRHDTVYWYQQGPGQDPQFLISFYEKMQSDKGSIPDRFSAQQFSDYHSELNMSSLELGDSALYFCASSSVPGQRVEDTQYFGPGTRLTVL.

This clone was detected a few times. The chain links TRBV10-1 to TRBJ1-5; no clear D gene. CDR1 and CDR2 (germline): WNHNN, SYGVQD (reference sequence). Deletions cut 6 bases from V and 6 bases from J, with 12 bases between. This CDR3 has 13 residues. CDR3 sequence reads: CASSNDRGQPQHF. The CDR3, as DNA: TGCGCCAGCAGCAATGACCGGGGTCAGCCCCAGCATTTT.

In its sample, this clone was seen once. The CDR3 spells CASSHLIGGRVSAQETQYF. The CDR3 DNA reads as TGTGCCAGCAGCCATCTCATCGGGGGGAGAGTATCGGCACAAGAGACCCAGTACTTC. The chain recombines TRBV13 with TRBJ2-5; TRBD2 aligns across 7 bases. V lost 5 bases to trimming and J lost 2 bases; unmatched junction nucleotides: 20. This CDR3 is built from 19 residues. Per the germline V gene, CDR1 is PRHDT and CDR2 is FYEKMQ (reference sequence). Supplemented by reference TRBV13 and TRBJ2-5, the full variable domain reads AAGVIQSPRHLIKEKRETATLKCYPIPRHDTVYWYQQGPGQDPQFLISFYEKMQSDKGSIPDRFSAQQFSDYHSELNMSSLELGDSALYFCASSHLIGGRVSAQETQYFGPGTRLLVL.

The V gene is TRBV5-4, the J gene TRBJ2-5, with D perhaps matching TRBD2 (5 bases). With 2 bases removed from V and 4 bases from J, the gap between germline ends came to 9 bases. Germline assignment: CDR1 SGHNT and CDR2 YYREEE (reference sequence). The CDR3 runs to 13 residues. CDR3 sequence reads: CASSFLGVETQYF. CDR3 DNA sequence: TGTGCCAGCAGCTTTCTCGGGGTAGAGACCCAGTACTTC.

The chain couples TRBV28 to TRBJ2-3; D is possibly TRBD1 (6 bases). The V and J ends lost 3 bases and 2 bases respectively, with 18 bases between them. This CDR3 has 17 amino acids. Germline CDR1 MDHEN, CDR2 SYDVKM. Here the CDR3 DNA reads TGTGCCAGCAGTTTGGCTCCAGACAGGACTTCCACAGATACGCAGTATTTT. Translated, it gives CASSLAPDRTSTDTQYF. The full variable domain, completed using reference TRBV28 and TRBJ2-3, is DVKVTQSSRYLVKRTGEKVFLECVQDMDHENMFWYRQDPGLGLRLIYFSYDVKMKEKGDIPEGYSVSREKKERFSLILESASTNQTSMYLCASSLAPDRTSTDTQYFGPGTRLTVL.

CDR3 in DNA: TGTGCCAGTAGTACAACCGGGACAGGGAGATACGAGCAGTACTTC. Translated: CASSTTGTGRYEQYF. The chain employs TRBV19 and TRBJ2-7, with 9 bases fitting TRBD1. The CDR3 consists of 15 residues. Germline V lookup: CDR1 LNHDA, CDR2 SQIVND (reference sequence). The J segment lost 4 bases and the V segment lost 4 bases, leaving 8 bases of the junction unmatched.

The chain employs TRBV6-5 and TRBJ2-7; no clear D gene. The CDR3 has 14 amino acids. Germline V gene sequence: CDR1 MNHEY, CDR2 SVGAGI. Trimming shortened V by 0 bases and J by 0 bases, and 6 bases separated the two germline ends. The CDR3, as DNA: TGTGCCAGCAGTTACTCGTACACCTCCTACGAGCAGTACTTC. As protein: CASSYSYTSYEQYF.

CDR3 in DNA: TGCGCCAGCAGCCAAGTAGGGCGGGGCAATCAGCCCCAGCATTTT. Protein: CASSQVGRGNQPQHF. The chain links TRBV4-1 to TRBJ1-5; no clear D gene. V shed 1 base and J shed 2 bases, with 9 bases lying between them. Germline CDR1 is MGHRA and CDR2 is YSYEKL. The CDR3 runs 15 residues.

The V gene is TRBV21-1, the J gene TRBJ1-2. TRBV21-1 is reported as a pseudogene. This CDR3 spans 15 amino acids. As DNA, the CDR3 is TGTGCCAGCAGCAAAAAGCCCTTTGCAAACTATGGCTACACCTTC. Amino acid sequence: CASSKKPFANYGYTF.

The rearrangement uses TRBV9 and TRBJ1-1; TRBD1 might be the D (5 bases). CDR1 is SGDLS, CDR2 YYNGEE, per germline. V lost 3 bases, J lost 0 bases, and 12 bases lay in between. There are 15 residues in the CDR3. The CDR3 sequence is CASSAGVSMNTEAFF. CDR3 bases: TGTGCCAGCAGCGCGGGGGTATCCATGAACACTGAAGCTTTCTTT.

The chain couples TRBV4-2 to TRBJ2-7; 8 nucleotides agree with TRBD2. V was clipped by 0 bases and J by 1 base; unmatched bases: 2. Germline lookup yields CDR1 LGHNA and CDR2 YNFKEQ. The CDR3 covers 15 residues. The CDR3 DNA is TGTGCCAGCAGCCAAGAAGGACTAGCATCCTACGAGCAGTACTTC. Protein product: CASSQEGLASYEQYF.

This clone has just one count. The CDR3 reads CASSEGGQIYGYTF. In DNA, the CDR3 is TGTGCCAGTAGTGAAGGGGGACAAATCTATGGCTACACCTTC. The chain employs TRBV19 and TRBJ1-2; the D gene is possibly TRBD1 (6 bases). Germline lookup yields CDR1 LNHDA and CDR2 SQIVND (reference sequence). V was pared by 5 bases and J by 4 bases, with 14 bases between. The CDR3 has 14 amino acids.

This rearrangement joins TRBV11-2 to TRBJ2-7, with TRBD2 matching over 13 bases. Trimming took 5 bases from V and 6 from J; bases not matched to a gene: 4. Germline CDR1 and CDR2: SGHAT and FQNNGV. This CDR3 spans 14 amino acids. The CDR3 sequence is CASSPGLAGAEQYF. Here the CDR3 DNA reads TGTGCCAGCAGCCCCGGACTAGCGGGAGCCGAGCAGTACTTC.

V and J are TRBV5-6 and TRBJ2-3, with D perhaps TRBD1 (6 bases). Germline CDR1 and CDR2: SGHDT and YYEEEE. V lost 0 bases and J 5 bases, leaving 22 bases between the germline ends. The CDR3 runs to 18 residues. The CDR3 is CASSLGHFRGGLRDTQYF. The CDR3 region has the DNA TGTGCCAGCAGCTTGGGGCATTTTAGAGGGGGTCTCAGAGATACGCAGTATTTT.

The gene calls are TRBV5-8 and TRBJ2-1; D possibly corresponds to TRBD2 (5 bases). This CDR3 has 16 residues. In germline, CDR1 is SGHTS, CDR2 YDEGEE. V lost 4 bases and J 0 bases, leaving 14 bases between the germline ends. The CDR3 sequence: CASSLGLTISYNEQFF. In DNA form, the CDR3 reads TGTGCCAGCAGCCTAGGACTGACTATCTCCTACAATGAGCAGTTCTTC.

The chain joins TRBV15 to TRBJ2-7, with 8 bases identical to TRBD2. Germline V gene lookup returns CDR1 LNHNV and CDR2 YYDKDF (reference sequence). There are 15 residues in the CDR3. V shed 1 base and J 5 bases; nucleotides not matched to a gene: 7. The CDR3 is CATSRGAGGIHEQYF. The CDR3 DNA is TGTGCCACCAGCAGAGGTGCGGGAGGAATCCACGAGCAGTACTTC. Variable domain in full (rest from reference TRBV15 and TRBJ2-7): DAMVIQNPRYQVTQFGKPVTLSCSQTLNHNVMYWYQQKSSQAPKLLFHYYDKDFNNEADTPDNFQSRRPNTSFCFLDIRSPGLGDTAMYLCATSRGAGGIHEQYFGPGTRLTVT.